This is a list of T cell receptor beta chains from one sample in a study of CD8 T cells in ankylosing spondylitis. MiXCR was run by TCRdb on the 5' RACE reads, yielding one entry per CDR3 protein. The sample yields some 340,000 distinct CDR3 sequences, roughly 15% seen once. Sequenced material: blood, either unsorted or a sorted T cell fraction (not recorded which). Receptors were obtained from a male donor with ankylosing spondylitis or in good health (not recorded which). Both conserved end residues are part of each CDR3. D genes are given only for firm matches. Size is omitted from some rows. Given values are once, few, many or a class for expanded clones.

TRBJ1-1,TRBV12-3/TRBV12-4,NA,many,TGTGCCAGCAGTTTGCCGATACAGGCGAGCACTGAAGCTTTCTTT,CASSLPIQASTEAFF
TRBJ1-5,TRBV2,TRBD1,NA,TGTGCCAGCAGTCTAGGGACAGTTCAGCCCCAGCATTTT,CASSLGTVQPQHF
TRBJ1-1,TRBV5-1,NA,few,TGCGCCAGCAGCTGGACGGGCCTGAACACTGAAGCTTTCTTT,CASSWTGLNTEAFF
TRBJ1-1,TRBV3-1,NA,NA,TGTGCCAGCAGCCATCTGGGGGGGGTCGGTGAAGCTTTCTTT,CASSHLGGVGEAFF
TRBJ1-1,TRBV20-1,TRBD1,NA,TGCAGTGCTGACCCCCGGACAGGGACCACTGAAGCTTTCTTT,CSADPRTGTTEAFF
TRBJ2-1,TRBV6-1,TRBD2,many,TGTGCCAGCAGGAAGTCCCTAACTAGCGGGGGAAACAATGAGCAGTTCTTC,CASRKSLTSGGNNEQFF
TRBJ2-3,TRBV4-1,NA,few,TGCGCCAGCAGCCAACGTTTCAAAGATACGCAGTATTTT,CASSQRFKDTQYF
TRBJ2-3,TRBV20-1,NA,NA,TGCAGTGCTTCCTCAAGGGAAGGAAGCACAGATACGCAGTATTTT,CSASSREGSTDTQYF
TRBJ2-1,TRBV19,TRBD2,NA,TGTGCCAGTAGTATGGGACTAGCGGAGGCGTGGAATGAGCAGTTCTTC,CASSMGLAEAWNEQFF
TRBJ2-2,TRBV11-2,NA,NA,TGTGCCAGCAGCTTAGAAATGTCCGGGGAGCTGTTTTTT,CASSLEMSGELFF
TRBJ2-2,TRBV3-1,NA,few,TGTGCCAGCAGCCAAGATTCGTGGGGTAGGGTGAGCGGGGAGCTGTTTTTT,CASSQDSWGRVSGELFF
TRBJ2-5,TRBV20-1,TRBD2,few,TGCAGTGCTAGAGATGGGAGCGGGAAATACCAAGAGACCCAGTACTTC,CSARDGSGKYQETQYF
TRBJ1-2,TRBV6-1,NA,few,TGTGCCAGCAGTGAGGGGGCTGGCTATGGCTACACCTTC,CASSEGAGYGYTF
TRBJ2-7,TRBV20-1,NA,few,TGCAGTGCTAGCCAGGACATAGAAGAGCAGTACTTC,CSASQDIEEQYF
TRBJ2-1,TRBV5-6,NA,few,TGTGCCAGCAGCTTGATTACAGGGAACAATGAGCAGTTCTTC,CASSLITGNNEQFF
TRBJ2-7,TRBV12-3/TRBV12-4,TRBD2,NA,TGTGCCAGCAGTTTTGGACTAGCGGGACTCCTCAAGCAGTACTTC,CASSFGLAGLLKQYF
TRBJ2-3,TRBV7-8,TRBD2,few,TGTGCCAGCAGGGGGGGGAGAGGGATCACAGATACGCAGTATTTT,CASRGGRGITDTQYF
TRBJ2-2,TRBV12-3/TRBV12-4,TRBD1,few,TGTGCCAGCATCGACGGACAGGGCTACACCGGGGAGCTGTTTTTT,CASIDGQGYTGELFF
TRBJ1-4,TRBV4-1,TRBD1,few,TGCGCCAGCAGCCATTCCGGGACAGGGGGTGAAAAACTGTTTTTT,CASSHSGTGGEKLFF
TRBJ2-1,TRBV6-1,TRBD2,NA,TGTGCCAGCAGCCTAACGGGGGGAATGGATGAGCAGTTCTTC,CASSLTGGMDEQFF
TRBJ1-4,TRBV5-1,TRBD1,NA,TGCGCCAGCAGCCCGGACAGGGAGGGCGAAAAACTGTTTTTT,CASSPDREGEKLFF
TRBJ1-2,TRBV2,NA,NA,TGTGCCTTCTGTTTCATGGGCTCAACAGGGCATGCAAACTATGGCTACACCTTC,CAFCFMGSTGHANYGYTF
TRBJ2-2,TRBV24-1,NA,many,TGTGCCACCCAAAGTATTGGCGGGGAGCTGTTTTTT,CATQSIGGELFF
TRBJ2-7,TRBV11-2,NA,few,TGTGCCAGCAGCAAAGACAGCGTAGGCAGAACCTACGAGCAGTACTTC,CASSKDSVGRTYEQYF
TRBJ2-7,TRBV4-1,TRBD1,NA,TGCGCCAGCAGCCAACCGGGACAGAGGTTATTCTACGAGCAGTACTTC,CASSQPGQRLFYEQYF
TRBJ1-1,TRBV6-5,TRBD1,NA,TGTGCCAGCAGCCGGACAGGTGAAGCTTTCTTT,CASSRTGEAFF